This paragraph covers one TCR beta chain sequence. Its matching antigen is unknown. Germline CDR1 is SGHTA and CDR2 is FQGNSA. Trimming removed 5 bases from V and 4 bases from J, with 14 bases in between. This CDR3 is built from 14 residues. This sample stems from a study of beta chain features in type 1 diabetes. Study-wide results and limits: Researchers report that Type 1 diabetes patients had moderately but significantly shorter TCRB CDR3s across all four CD4+ subsets.

Every isolated RNA sample was fully reverse transcribed, so sequencing captured expressed TCRB transcripts. The repertoire was sequenced with immunoSEQ multiplex PCR; TCRdb's copy has only in-frame clones and lacks some. Of 95,000 to 150,000 clones listed, 17% are singletons. This chain connects TRBV7-2 to TRBJ1-2; D is uncertain. Sequenced input: central memory CD4+ T cells from blood. The TCR comes from a young man with type 1 diabetes. CDR3: CASSPDLGFYGYTF. CDR3 DNA: TGTGCCAGCAGCCCAGATCTAGGGTTCTATGGCTACACCTTC.